Following are 14 T cell receptor beta chains from one sample sequenced in a study of tumour-infiltrating T cells in Burkitt lymphoma (dated by TCRdb to the early 2020s). The method was the immunoSEQ multiplex PCR assay. TCRdb stores this immuneACCESS table with in-frame sequences only. Part of the clones is absent; in the studies checked, under half of the shortfall reflects unresolved V genes, and no reason is known for the rest. Counted in this sample were 45,000 to 60,000 clones; around 30% of them appeared once. Around 2.9% of the sample belongs to the ten largest clones. The specimen was tumor tissue. The receptors stem from a human donor with Burkitt lymphoma.

The chain is built from TRBV19 and TRBJ1-1, with 7 bases that match TRBD1. CDR1 is LNHDA and CDR2 is SQIVND in the germline V gene (reference sequence). The ends lost 4 bases at V and 2 bases at J; junction bases unmatched: 7. The CDR3 is 15 residues long. The CDR3 loop reads CASSTQGQSNTEAFF. CDR3 DNA: TGTGCCAGTAGTACCCAGGGACAGAGCAACACTGAAGCTTTCTTT.

This clone came up a few times. The chain links TRBV6-5 to TRBJ2-7; D not certain. CDR1 is MNHEY and CDR2 is SVGAGI in the germline V gene. The V end lost 0 bases, the J end lost 0 bases, and 6 bases lay between the germline ends. The CDR3 spans 14 residues. The CDR3: CASSYSYSSYEQYF. In DNA form, the CDR3 reads TGTGCCAGCAGTTACTCGTACAGCTCCTACGAGCAGTACTTC.

The rearrangement joins TRBV25-1 to TRBJ2-1, with 7 positions matching TRBD1. V trimming: 3 bases; J trimming: 3 bases; junction bases outside the gene matches: 5. The germline V gene has CDR1 MGHDK and CDR2 SYGVNS. The CDR3 has 15 residues. The chain's CDR3 is CASSDTGTVYNEQFF. For the CDR3, the DNA is TGTGCCAGCAGTGATACCGGGACAGTCTACAATGAGCAGTTCTTC.

The J gene is TRBJ2-3, the V gene TRBV7-9; possible D gene TRBD2, 6 bases. Germline CDR1 reads SEHNR; CDR2 reads FQNEAQ (reference sequence). Trimming cost V 5 bases and J 5 bases, with 14 bases left between them. The CDR3 covers 14 residues. DNA of the CDR3: TGTGCCAGCAGCACCGGGACTGGCGGAGATACGCAGTATTTT. Encoded protein: CASSTGTGGDTQYF.

The chain is built from TRBV9 and TRBJ2-3, with unresolved D. V was shortened by 0 bases and J by 2 bases, with 7 bases between the two germline ends. The germline gives CDR1 SGDLS, CDR2 YYNGEE. The CDR3 consists of 14 residues. CDR3 loop: CASSVEDPTDTQYF. DNA of the CDR3: TGTGCCAGCAGCGTAGAGGACCCCACAGATACGCAGTATTTT.

This clone was counted a few times. The chain recombines TRBV10-3 with TRBJ2-3, with 13 bases matching TRBD2. V shed 7 bases, J shed 1 base, and the junction held 2 bases outside the gene matches. Germline lookup yields CDR1 ENHRY and CDR2 SYGVKD. The CDR3 runs to 15 residues. DNA for the CDR3: TGTGCCATCACCGGGACTAGCGGGGGCACAGATACGCAGTATTTT. Its translation is CAITGTSGGTDTQYF.

This clone was found a few times. V is TRBV10-3 and J is TRBJ1-2, with no clear D. The germline V gene has CDR1 ENHRY and CDR2 SYGVKD. The CDR3 runs 12 residues. V lost 7 bases, J lost 2 bases, and 8 bases lay in between. CDR3 coding DNA: TGTGCCATCACTTCCCAAAACTATGGCTACACCTTC. The encoded protein is CAITSQNYGYTF.

The J gene is TRBJ1-1, the V gene TRBV27; TRBD1 might be the D (5 bases). The CDR3 is made up of 16 amino acids. V lost 0 bases and J 0 bases, leaving 11 bases between the germline ends. Germline V gene sequence: CDR1 MNHEY, CDR2 SMNVEV (reference sequence). CDR3 sequence (DNA): TGTGCCAGCAGTTTATCTCAGACAGCTCTGAACACTGAAGCTTTCTTT. It translates to CASSLSQTALNTEAFF.

The V and J genes are TRBV18 and TRBJ1-1; TRBD1 is a possible D gene (6 bases). Germline V gene lookup returns CDR1 KGHSH and CDR2 LQKENI. Trimming pared 2 bases from V and 6 bases from J, leaving 19 bases between. The CDR3 consists of 16 residues. Here the CDR3 DNA reads TGTGCCAGCTCACCATCCCCTTTGCACAGGGAAGCTGAAGCTTTCTTT. It encodes CASSPSPLHREAEAFF.

This clone qualifies as medium-sized. The DNA is omitted, as the CDR3 cannot be located on it reliably, and the CDR3 follows TCRdb's listing. The V and J genes are TRBV7-2 and TRBJ2-7; the table's TRBD1 call for D was not verified on the DNA. The CDR3 has 14 amino acids, counting both end residues. The V gene's germline CDR1 is SGHTA and CDR2 FQGNSA. CDR3: CASSFGQGTYEQYF.

This clone was observed a handful of times. The rearrangement links TRBV29-1 to TRBJ2-5; D not resolved. V shed 7 bases and J shed 5 bases, with 11 bases lying between them. CDR3 length: 11 residues. The germline CDR1 and CDR2 sequences are SQVTM and ANQGSEA. CDR3 bases: TGCAGCGCGGAGAACTGGGAGACCCAGTACTTC. Its translation is CSAENWETQYF.

This clone showed up just a few times. This chain joins TRBV7-9 and TRBJ1-1; the D is unclear. The CDR3 sequence is 14 residues long. V lost 5 bases, J lost 1 base, and 11 bases lay in between. Germline V gene data show CDR1 as SEHNR and CDR2 as FQNEAQ (reference sequence). CDR3 nucleotide sequence: TGTGCCAGCAGCCGGAATCTGGGGAACACTGAAGCTTTCTTT. Translation: CASSRNLGNTEAFF.

This chain joins TRBV5-5 and TRBJ2-3; no definite D call. The CDR3 totals 12 residues. Germline lookup yields CDR1 SGHKS and CDR2 YYEKEE (reference sequence). Trimming left V 2 bases short and J 6 bases short, with 7 bases between. The DNA of the CDR3 is TGTGCCAGCAGCTTCATCGGGGATACGCAGTATTTT. Its protein product is CASSFIGDTQYF.

In its sample, this clone was seen a few times. The chain recombines TRBV18 with TRBJ2-3; D remains unclear. With 6 bases removed from V and 4 bases from J, the gap between germline ends came to 8 bases. CDR3 size: 12 residues. Germline CDR1 and CDR2: KGHSH and LQKENI. This chain's CDR3 is CASSRSSDTQYF. CDR3 sequence (DNA): TGTGCCAGCTCCCGCTCCTCAGATACGCAGTATTTT.